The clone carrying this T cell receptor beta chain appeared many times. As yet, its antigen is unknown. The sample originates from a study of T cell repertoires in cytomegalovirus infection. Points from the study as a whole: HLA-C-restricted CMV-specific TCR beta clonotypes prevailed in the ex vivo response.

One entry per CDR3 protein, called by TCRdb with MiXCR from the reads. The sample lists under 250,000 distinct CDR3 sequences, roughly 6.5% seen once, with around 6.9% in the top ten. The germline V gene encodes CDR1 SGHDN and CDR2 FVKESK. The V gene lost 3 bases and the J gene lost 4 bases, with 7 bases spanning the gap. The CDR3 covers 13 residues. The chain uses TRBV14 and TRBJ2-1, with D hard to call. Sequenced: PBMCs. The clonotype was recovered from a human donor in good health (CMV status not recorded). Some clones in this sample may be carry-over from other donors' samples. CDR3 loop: CASSHQGYNEQFF. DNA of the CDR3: TGTGCCAGCAGCCATCAAGGTTACAATGAGCAGTTCTTC.